This TCR beta chain was captured by sequencing in a study of chemoradiotherapy in HPV16-positive cancers. Across the study: Candidate HPV-specific T-cell clones and common TCR motifs came from functional assays in a couple of HPV16-positive patients.

V lost 1 base and J 1 base, leaving 8 bases between the germline ends. CDR3 length: 15 amino acids. Germline V gene data show CDR1 as MGHRA and CDR2 as YSYEKL. Profiling relied on immunoSEQ multiplex PCR, and the TCRdb table lists in-frame clones only, not all of them. The profile shows several thousand clones, around 82% of them singletons. This TCR came from a human donor with HPV-associated anogenital cancer. The genes are TRBV4-1 and TRBJ1-3; D unresolved. Collection took place from a patient who underwent chemoradiotherapy. The CDR3 DNA sequence: TGCGCCAGCAGCCAAGTGTTGGGATCTGGAAACACCATATATTTT. It codes for CASSQVLGSGNTIYF.